This T cell receptor beta chain appears in the sequencing data of a study of blood T cell repertoires in COVID-19 (dated by TCRdb to about 2020). Regarding the research as a whole: The collaborator samples originated in the United States, Italy and Spain and spanned the acute and convalescent phases of COVID-19. The samples were drawn from two sources: the first 160 participants of the ongoing ImmuneRACE study, and 950 to 1,500 subjects contributed by 6 global collaborators. The sample metadata nearly always contained a de-identified subject ID, COVID-19 status, age in years and sex. The material from the prospective study consisted of cDNA or gDNA derived from T cells, B-cell-depleted T cells, or PBMCs. The dataset comprised deeply sampled blood TCRbeta repertoires from subjects exposed to, actively infected with, or recovered from COVID-19. Where available, HLA class I and class II types were taken from metadata supplied by the sample provider and were not determined by assay-based typing. The repertoires were made available in a free public database intended to serve as a resource for research on the immune response to SARS-CoV-2.

Regarding this clone: The target of this receptor is not known. No per-base quality is available; no much larger clone lies one base away.

TCRbeta CDR3 regions were amplified from genomic DNA by means of the immunoSEQ Assay, a bias-controlled multiplex PCR. Under the source paper's analysis protocol: Within the assay, amplification of reference gene primers was used to estimate how many nucleated cells each sample contained. To quantify the absolute abundance of each unique TCRbeta CDR3 rearrangement, sequence reads were collapsed and filtered. Productive Simpson clonality was computed per sample as the square root of Simpson's diversity index over productive rearrangements. In its TCRdb copy, this immuneACCESS table keeps in-frame sequences only and misses some clones. Where compared with another copy, unresolved V genes explain less than half of these, and the others have no known cause. V, J and clone size were drawn from that table, and D and trimming were deduced from the DNA. Recorded for this sample are 15,000 to 20,000 clones; roughly 86% of them occurred a single time. The ten largest clones capture about 15% of the sample.

Including the terminal cysteine and phenylalanine, the CDR3 comprises 13 residues. Only the CDR3 DNA stays, 39 bases, in frame from base 1. For this chain, trimming is 6 bases at the V end and 3 bases at the J end, and the number of junction bases without a gene match is 3. As encoded in the germline V gene, CDR1 is LGHNA while CDR2 is YSLEER. Broader findings and caveats from the paper: Clinical and demographic metadata were provided uncurated, with the amount varying by source and participant.

Each collaborating institution followed its own protocols to collect whole blood in K2EDTA tubes. For TCRbeta analysis, collaborators shipped samples in one of three forms: frozen whole blood, isolated PBMCs, or DNA extracted from either of those sample types. The receptor's source is a man aged 65 to 79 with acute or convalescent COVID-19. The sequenced sample was peripheral blood. The rearrangement combines TRBV4-3 with TRBJ2-3; 7 junctional bases match TRBD2. The DNA sequence is given as TGCGCCAGCAGTTATAGCGGGACAGATACGCAGTATTTT. It specifies CASSYSGTDTQYF.